This TCR beta chain was recorded in a study of cytomegalovirus exposure and HLA in healthy donors. Study results and limitations: As was reported, the classifier diagnosed cytomegalovirus status with high specificity and sensitivity.

Use of 60 Vbeta and 13 Jbeta primers characterized the PCR. In the original workflow: Counted up in a later analysis, unique TCR beta chains came to roughly 80 million, with about 10 million shared. Assay used: immunoSEQ multiplex PCR; TCRdb lists only in-frame clones, some missing. D and trimming were read from the DNA, whereas the V and J calls and clone size are those reported in that table. The sample records about 110,000 clones, around three quarters being singletons. A note on this clone: Its antigen is as yet unknown.

CDR3 length equals 15 residues. Germline V gene data show CDR1 as SGHTA and CDR2 as FQGTGA. With 5 bases clipped from V and 11 bases from J, the junction kept 12 bases outside the gene matches. Sequenced material: PBMCs. The chain employs TRBV7-3 and TRBJ1-1, with 12 bases lining up with TRBD1. The clonotype originates from a woman under 30 in good health and CMV-seropositive. CDR3 in DNA: TGTGCCAGCAGCCAATCCGGGACAGGGGGCAGGGACGCTTTCTTT. It encodes CASSQSGTGGRDAFF.